This T cell receptor beta chain is drawn from a study of blood T cells in healthy people across ages. Study-wide findings and caveats: Among T cells, TCR beta diversity per million cells dropped roughly linearly as age rose. The study regarded diversity estimates from one million T cells as underestimates.

About this clonotype: Its antigen is not known.

The authors ran a second PCR of about 7 to 11 cycles using a sample-barcoded 5' primer and a J-beta primer mix. Template switching added a 12-random-nucleotide identifier to every cDNA molecule. TCRdb re-derived calls from the 5' RACE reads in MiXCR, one entry per CDR3 protein. This sample has approximately 1,700,000 distinct CDR3 sequences, with roughly two fifths found just once. There are 14 residues in the CDR3. Germline-derived CDR1 and CDR2 are LGHDT and YNNKEL (reference sequence). This sequence joins TRBV3-1 and TRBJ2-5; D may be TRBD1 or TRBD2 (5 bases each). Gene TRBJ2-7 matches the end of the DNA better, so the J call may be wrong. The source of this sequence is a human donor in good health. Sequencing was done on a sample of blood. CDR3 amino acids: CASSQAGTPYEQYF. The CDR3 coding sequence is TGTGCCAGCAGCCAAGCCGGGACCCCCTACGAGCAGTACTTC.